The rows below give T cell receptor beta chains drawn from one sample of a study of beta chain features in type 1 diabetes. The assay was immunoSEQ multiplex PCR, and TCRdb's table has in-frame clones only and misses some. The table includes about 710,000 clones, roughly an eighth detected once. Input material: naive CD4+ T cells from blood. The source is a man younger than 30 with type 1 diabetes. CDR3s include the opening cysteine and the closing phenylalanine or tryptophan. The D gene is left open where the match is weak. Size values are once, few and many counts, or a class for expanded clones, and some rows have none.

j_gene: TRBJ1-1; v_gene: TRBV7-9; abundance: NA; d_gene: TRBD1; CDR3nt: TGTGCCAGCAGCTCCGGGACAGGGAACACTGAAGCTTTCTTT; CDR3aa: CASSSGTGNTEAFF
j_gene: TRBJ1-5; v_gene: TRBV6-1; abundance: NA; d_gene: NA; CDR3nt: TGTGCCAGCAGTGAAAGGGCAGGGAGTAATCAGCCCCAGCATTTT; CDR3aa: CASSERAGSNQPQHF
j_gene: TRBJ2-1; v_gene: TRBV9; abundance: NA; d_gene: TRBD2; CDR3nt: TGTGCCAGCAGCGTAGAGTCGGCGGGAGGGCCTAAATTCTTC; CDR3aa: CASSVESAGGPKFF
j_gene: TRBJ2-6; v_gene: TRBV29-1; abundance: few; d_gene: TRBD2; CDR3nt: TGCAGCGTAGCGGGAGGTACCCACTCTGGGGCCAACGTCCTGACTTTC; CDR3aa: CSVAGGTHSGANVLTF
j_gene: TRBJ1-6; v_gene: TRBV9; abundance: NA; d_gene: NA; CDR3nt: TGTGCCAGCAGCGCGGGCGGTTCACCCCTCCACTTT; CDR3aa: CASSAGGSPLHF
j_gene: TRBJ2-5; v_gene: TRBV6-6; abundance: NA; d_gene: TRBD2; CDR3nt: TGTGCCTCCTCGGGGGGGTCGGAGACCCAGTACTTC; CDR3aa: CASSGGSETQYF
j_gene: TRBJ2-7; v_gene: TRBV6-1; abundance: few; d_gene: TRBD1; CDR3nt: TGTGCCAGCAGTGCCCGGACAGGGGACTACGAGCAGTACTTC; CDR3aa: CASSARTGDYEQYF
j_gene: TRBJ2-3; v_gene: TRBV9; abundance: few; d_gene: NA; CDR3nt: TGTGCCAGCAGCGTATCGGGAGCAGATACGCAGTATTTT; CDR3aa: CASSVSGADTQYF
j_gene: TRBJ1-6; v_gene: TRBV7-2; abundance: NA; d_gene: NA; CDR3nt: TGTGCCAGCAGCTCCGGGGTTAGCAATTCACCCCTCCACTTT; CDR3aa: CASSSGVSNSPLHF
j_gene: TRBJ1-2; v_gene: TRBV27; abundance: NA; d_gene: TRBD1; CDR3nt: TGTGCCAGCAGTCTCCTTAGGGGGCAGGGTGGCTACACCTTC; CDR3aa: CASSLLRGQGGYTF
j_gene: TRBJ2-2; v_gene: TRBV7-2; abundance: few; d_gene: NA; CDR3nt: TGTGCCAGCAGCTTCAGTCTCAACACCGGGGAGCTGTTTTTT; CDR3aa: CASSFSLNTGELFF
j_gene: TRBJ2-1; v_gene: TRBV7-2; abundance: NA; d_gene: NA; CDR3nt: TGTGCCAGCAGCTTAGGTTCGGGGCTAGCGAACGAGCAGTTCTTC; CDR3aa: CASSLGSGLANEQFF
j_gene: TRBJ2-7; v_gene: TRBV5-1; abundance: NA; d_gene: NA; CDR3nt: TGCGCCAGCAGCTTGGAGAGGTACGAGCAGTACTTC; CDR3aa: CASSLERYEQYF
j_gene: TRBJ1-4; v_gene: TRBV5-1; abundance: few; d_gene: NA; CDR3nt: TGCGCCAGCAGCTCCACAACAACTAATGAAAAACTGTTTTTT; CDR3aa: CASSSTTTNEKLFF
j_gene: TRBJ2-2; v_gene: TRBV7-7; abundance: NA; d_gene: NA; CDR3nt: TGTGCTAGCAGCCCGGTTATGAGGCAGAGCACCGGGGAGCTGTTTTTT; CDR3aa: CASSPVMRQSTGELFF
j_gene: TRBJ2-1; v_gene: TRBV27; abundance: few; d_gene: NA; CDR3nt: TGTGCCAGCAGTTCGCTAAAAACAGGGTTCTACAATGAGCAGTTCTTC; CDR3aa: CASSSLKTGFYNEQFF
j_gene: TRBJ1-1; v_gene: TRBV11-1; abundance: few; d_gene: TRBD1; CDR3nt: TGTGCCAGCAGCTCGACAGGGGACGGTGGAGGGACTGAAGCTTTCTTT; CDR3aa: CASSSTGDGGGTEAFF
j_gene: TRBJ1-1; v_gene: TRBV19; abundance: NA; d_gene: NA; CDR3nt: TGTGCCAGTAGTAATTCATTGGACACTGAAGCTTTCTTT; CDR3aa: CASSNSLDTEAFF
j_gene: TRBJ2-1; v_gene: TRBV14; abundance: few; d_gene: NA; CDR3nt: TGTGCCAGCAGCCAAGGGGGCCCTATATACCTCTCCTACAATGAGCAGTTCTTC; CDR3aa: CASSQGGPIYLSYNEQFF
j_gene: TRBJ2-5; v_gene: TRBV10-3; abundance: NA; d_gene: TRBD1; CDR3nt: TGTGCCATCAGTGAGTCGACAGGGTCGAAAGAGACCCAGTACTTC; CDR3aa: CAISESTGSKETQYF
j_gene: TRBJ2-2; v_gene: TRBV11-2; abundance: NA; d_gene: NA; CDR3nt: TGTGCCAGCAGCTTTGTGGGAACCGGGGAGCTGTTTTTT; CDR3aa: CASSFVGTGELFF
j_gene: TRBJ1-3; v_gene: TRBV9; abundance: few; d_gene: NA; CDR3nt: TGTGCCAGCAGCGTGGGACAACTTGGAAACACCATATATTTT; CDR3aa: CASSVGQLGNTIYF
j_gene: TRBJ2-7; v_gene: TRBV30; abundance: few; d_gene: NA; CDR3nt: TGTGCCTGGAGTGCAGGGACCATCATCTACGAGCAGTACTTC; CDR3aa: CAWSAGTIIYEQYF
j_gene: TRBJ2-5; v_gene: TRBV7-3; abundance: NA; d_gene: NA; CDR3nt: TGTGCCAGCAGCGCCTACCAAGAGACCCAGTACTTC; CDR3aa: CASSAYQETQYF
j_gene: TRBJ1-1; v_gene: TRBV30; abundance: few; d_gene: TRBD1; CDR3nt: TGTGCCTGGAGTGTAGTAGGGGGCTGGACTGAAGCTTTCTTT; CDR3aa: CAWSVVGGWTEAFF
j_gene: TRBJ1-5; v_gene: TRBV5-1; abundance: NA; d_gene: TRBD1; CDR3nt: TGCGCCAGCAGCTTACAGGGGGATCAGCCCCAGCATTTT; CDR3aa: CASSLQGDQPQHF
j_gene: TRBJ2-2; v_gene: TRBV30; abundance: NA; d_gene: NA; CDR3nt: TGTGCCCTTACCGCAGGGCGTATCGGGGAGCTGTTTTTT; CDR3aa: CALTAGRIGELFF
j_gene: TRBJ1-3; v_gene: TRBV18; abundance: few; d_gene: NA; CDR3nt: TGTGCCAGCTCACCTCCGACTGGTACTTACTCTGGAAACACCATATATTTT; CDR3aa: CASSPPTGTYSGNTIYF
j_gene: TRBJ2-1; v_gene: TRBV2; abundance: NA; d_gene: TRBD2; CDR3nt: TGTGCCAGCGCTGGTGGTAGCGGGAGGGCCGGCTACAATGAGCAGTTCTTC; CDR3aa: CASAGGSGRAGYNEQFF
j_gene: TRBJ2-1; v_gene: TRBV19; abundance: many; d_gene: NA; CDR3nt: TGTGCCAGTAGTATCTACAATGAGCAGTTCTTC; CDR3aa: CASSIYNEQFF
j_gene: TRBJ1-4; v_gene: TRBV7-9; abundance: few; d_gene: TRBD1; CDR3nt: TGTGCCAGCAGCTCTCTTGGGACAGGGGACGATGAAAAACTGTTTTTT; CDR3aa: CASSSLGTGDDEKLFF
j_gene: TRBJ1-2; v_gene: TRBV7-9; abundance: few; d_gene: NA; CDR3nt: TGTGCCAGCAGCCTCCGGGACCTATATGGCTACACCTTC; CDR3aa: CASSLRDLYGYTF
j_gene: TRBJ1-2; v_gene: TRBV4-2; abundance: few; d_gene: NA; CDR3nt: TGTGCCAGCAGCCAAGAGGTCCGGGGTAGCAACTATGGCTACACCTTC; CDR3aa: CASSQEVRGSNYGYTF
j_gene: TRBJ1-2; v_gene: TRBV19; abundance: NA; d_gene: NA; CDR3nt: TGTGCCAGTAGCATGGATCAGGGTAACTATGGCTACACCTTC; CDR3aa: CASSMDQGNYGYTF
j_gene: TRBJ2-7; v_gene: TRBV7-8; abundance: few; d_gene: TRBD1; CDR3nt: TGTGCCAGCAGCTTAACAGGGGATAACTCCTACGAGCAGTACTTC; CDR3aa: CASSLTGDNSYEQYF
j_gene: TRBJ2-7; v_gene: TRBV2; abundance: few; d_gene: NA; CDR3nt: TGTGCCAGCAGTGGGAGATCGTACGAGCAGTACTTC; CDR3aa: CASSGRSYEQYF
j_gene: TRBJ2-3; v_gene: TRBV28; abundance: few; d_gene: NA; CDR3nt: TGTGCCACCGAACAACGTGATACGCAGTATTTT; CDR3aa: CATEQRDTQYF
j_gene: TRBJ2-7; v_gene: TRBV9; abundance: few; d_gene: TRBD1; CDR3nt: TGTGCCAGCAGCGCAGGGGACAGGAATTCCTACGAGCAGTACTTC; CDR3aa: CASSAGDRNSYEQYF
j_gene: TRBJ2-7; v_gene: TRBV7-2; abundance: NA; d_gene: NA; CDR3nt: TGTGCCAGCAGCTTAGTCGAGAACTTCTCCTACGAGCAGTACTTC; CDR3aa: CASSLVENFSYEQYF
j_gene: TRBJ2-1; v_gene: TRBV9; abundance: NA; d_gene: NA; CDR3nt: TGTGCCAGCAGCGTCCCGGGCGGGAAGCAGTTCTTC; CDR3aa: CASSVPGGKQFF
j_gene: TRBJ2-7; v_gene: TRBV19; abundance: NA; d_gene: TRBD2; CDR3nt: TGTGCCAGTAGTATAAGCGGGGCCCTCGGGTACGAGCAGTACTTC; CDR3aa: CASSISGALGYEQYF
j_gene: TRBJ2-1; v_gene: TRBV5-6; abundance: NA; d_gene: NA; CDR3nt: TGTGCCAGCACCCTAACCGGGCTACCCAATGAGCAGTTCTTC; CDR3aa: CASTLTGLPNEQFF
j_gene: TRBJ1-5; v_gene: TRBV23-1; abundance: few; d_gene: NA; CDR3nt: TGCGCCAGCAGTCAATCGTCGGACCCTCAGCCCCAGCATTTT; CDR3aa: CASSQSSDPQPQHF
j_gene: TRBJ2-7; v_gene: TRBV19; abundance: few; d_gene: NA; CDR3nt: TGTGCCAGTAGTACTTTAAGGACGGGTTCCTACGAGCAGTACTTC; CDR3aa: CASSTLRTGSYEQYF
j_gene: TRBJ1-2; v_gene: TRBV6-1; abundance: NA; d_gene: TRBD1; CDR3nt: TGTGCCTGCAGACAGGGCCCTAACTATGGCTACACCTTC; CDR3aa: CACRQGPNYGYTF
j_gene: TRBJ2-1; v_gene: TRBV9; abundance: NA; d_gene: NA; CDR3nt: TGTGCCAGCAGCGCCGGGCCGACAGGTCCACAGGGTGAGCAGTTCTTC; CDR3aa: CASSAGPTGPQGEQFF
j_gene: TRBJ2-1; v_gene: TRBV30; abundance: few; d_gene: NA; CDR3nt: TGTGCCTGGAGTCCCCAGACCCGGGACCCAGGGATCAATGAGCAGTTCTTC; CDR3aa: CAWSPQTRDPGINEQFF
j_gene: TRBJ2-3; v_gene: TRBV9; abundance: few; d_gene: TRBD2; CDR3nt: TGTGCCAGCAGCGCCTCCCGTAGCGGGGGGACAGATACGCAGTATTTT; CDR3aa: CASSASRSGGTDTQYF
j_gene: TRBJ2-5; v_gene: TRBV12-5; abundance: NA; d_gene: NA; CDR3nt: TGTGCTAGTGGTTTGGTACCGGGCACCACGGAGACCCAGTACTTC; CDR3aa: CASGLVPGTTETQYF
j_gene: TRBJ1-2; v_gene: TRBV28; abundance: NA; d_gene: NA; CDR3nt: TGTGCCAGCAGTTTGTCCCGGAGCTACACCTTC; CDR3aa: CASSLSRSYTF
j_gene: TRBJ2-2; v_gene: TRBV15; abundance: NA; d_gene: TRBD1; CDR3nt: TGTGCCACTTGTAGAGGGGGCTTGTTTACCGGGGAGCTGTTTTTT; CDR3aa: CATCRGGLFTGELFF
j_gene: TRBJ2-6; v_gene: TRBV4-2; abundance: few; d_gene: NA; CDR3nt: TGTGCCAGCAGCCTTAGAGGGGAGGCCGCCTCTGGGGCCAACGTCCTGACTTTC; CDR3aa: CASSLRGEAASGANVLTF
j_gene: TRBJ2-2; v_gene: TRBV4-3; abundance: few; d_gene: TRBD1; CDR3nt: TGCGCCAGCAGCCAAGGGGGGACAGTGAACACCGGGGAGCTGTTTTTT; CDR3aa: CASSQGGTVNTGELFF